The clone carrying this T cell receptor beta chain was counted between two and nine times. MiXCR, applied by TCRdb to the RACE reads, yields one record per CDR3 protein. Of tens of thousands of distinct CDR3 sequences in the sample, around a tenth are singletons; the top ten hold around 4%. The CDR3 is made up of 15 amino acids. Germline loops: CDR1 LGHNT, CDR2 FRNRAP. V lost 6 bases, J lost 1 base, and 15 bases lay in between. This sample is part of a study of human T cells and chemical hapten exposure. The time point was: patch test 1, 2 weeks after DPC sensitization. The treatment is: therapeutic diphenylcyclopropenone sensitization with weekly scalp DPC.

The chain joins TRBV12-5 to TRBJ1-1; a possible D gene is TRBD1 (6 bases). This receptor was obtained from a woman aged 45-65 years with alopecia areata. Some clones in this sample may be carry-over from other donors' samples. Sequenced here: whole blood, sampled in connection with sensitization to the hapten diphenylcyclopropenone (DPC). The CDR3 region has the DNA TGTGCTAGTGGACGGGGGGCTGGCGGGAACACTGAAGCTTTCTTT. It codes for CASGRGAGGNTEAFF.